Each of the 26 T cell receptor beta chains below was sequenced from the same sample in a study of shared clonotypes between healthy human individuals. Only in-frame clones appear in the TCRdb table, and some are missing; sequencing was by immunoSEQ multiplex PCR. The sample has about 2.4 million clones, 93% seen once. The source material was naive CD4+ T cells from PBMCs. Subset in this sample: CD45RA+ positively selected. The receptors shown here come from a man younger than 35 in good health. Some clones in this sample may be carry-over from other donors' samples.

V gene TRBV9 combines with J gene TRBJ1-5, with D perhaps matching TRBD1 (5 bases). CDR3 size: 14 residues. V shed 0 bases and J shed 5 bases, with 9 bases lying between them. The germline V gene encodes CDR1 SGDLS and CDR2 YYNGEE. This CDR3 is CASSVGDSDQPQHF. The CDR3, as DNA: TGTGCCAGCAGCGTAGGAGACAGTGATCAGCCCCAGCATTTT. The full variable domain, rest sourced from reference TRBV9 and TRBJ1-5, is DSGVTQTPKHLITATGQRVTLRCSPRSGDLSVYWYQQSLDQGLQFLIQYYNGEERAKGNILERFSAQQFPDLHSELNLSSLELGDSALYFCASSVGDSDQPQHFGDGTRLSIL.

The rearrangement links TRBV11-3 to TRBJ2-1; D might be TRBD2 (7 bases). V shed 5 bases and J shed 4 bases, with 21 bases lying between them. The length of the CDR3 is 17 residues. Per the germline V gene, CDR1 is SGHNT and CDR2 is YENEEA. CDR3 protein: CASSPRGGDWRYNEQFF. CDR3 sequence (DNA): TGTGCCAGCAGCCCGAGGGGGGGGGACTGGCGTTACAATGAGCAGTTCTTC.

The chain joins TRBV14 to TRBJ2-7; D remains unclear. The ends were cut back, 4 bases at V and 1 base at J, with 2 bases in the middle. There are 11 residues in the CDR3. In germline, CDR1 is SGHDN, CDR2 FVKESK. CDR3 DNA: TGTGCCAGCAGCCGATCCTACGAGCAGTACTTC. This translates into CASSRSYEQYF.

This clone was picked up one time. CDR3 bases: TGCGCCAGCAGCACCGGTGGGACCCAGTACTTC. This codes for CASSTGGTQYF. V usage is TRBV5-1 and J usage is TRBJ2-5; no clear D gene. The CDR3 is 11 residues long. Trimming took 4 bases from V and 7 from J, leaving 8 bases between them. Germline V gene sequence: CDR1 SGHRS, CDR2 YFSETQ.

The rearrangement uses TRBV28 and TRBJ1-2; D is unclear. The CDR3 runs 14 residues. Trimming left V 7 bases short and J 8 bases short, with 20 bases between. CDR1 is MDHEN, CDR2 SYDVKM, per germline. The CDR3, as DNA: TGTGCCAGCATCAGAGGACGGAGGACGGGGGGCTACACCTTC. Its protein product is CASIRGRRTGGYTF.

The gene calls are TRBV29-1 and TRBJ2-5; no clear D. V dropped 7 bases and J dropped 1 base, with 10 bases sitting between them. This CDR3 is built from 12 residues. In germline, CDR1 is SQVTM, CDR2 ANQGSEA. CDR3 loop: CSETRTQETQYF. The DNA of the CDR3 is TGCAGCGAAACGAGAACCCAAGAGACCCAGTACTTC.

The V and J genes are TRBV5-1 and TRBJ2-5; tentatively, D is TRBD1 or TRBD2 (6 bases each). Germline CDR1 reads SGHRS; CDR2 reads YFSETQ. The V end was cut by 6 bases, the J end by 7 bases, with 22 bases between. This CDR3 comprises 15 residues. The DNA of the CDR3 is TGCGCCAGCACCCTCACTGGGGGGCCCCTGGGGACCCAGTACTTC. This codes for CASTLTGGPLGTQYF.

The V and J genes are TRBV7-2 and TRBJ2-7, with 7 bases identical to TRBD1. This CDR3 contains 17 residues. V gave up 7 bases and J gave up 1 base; unmatched junction bases: 16. Germline CDR1 and CDR2: SGHTA and FQGNSA. CDR3 coding DNA: TGTGCCAGCAACCTTAGCCCTAGGGGACAGCCTTCCTACGAGCAGTACTTC. Protein sequence: CASNLSPRGQPSYEQYF.

This clone turned up a few times. V and J are TRBV6-1 and TRBJ1-5, with TRBD1 as a possible D gene (5 bases). V shed 6 bases and J shed 11 bases, with 11 bases lying between them. CDR1 and CDR2 (germline): MNHNS, SASEGT. The CDR3 has 11 residues. In DNA form, the CDR3 reads TGTGCCAGCAGCCTGACAGTGGCCCAGCATTTT. Translated, it gives CASSLTVAQHF.

The chain joins TRBV7-2 to TRBJ2-5, with D possibly TRBD2 on 6 matching bases. Germline CDR1 and CDR2: SGHTA and FQGNSA. Trimming took off 4 bases at V and 2 bases at J, with 8 bases between the two ends. CDR3 size: 13 residues. Here the CDR3 reads CASSSAGQETQYF. The CDR3 DNA reads TGTGCCAGCAGCTCCGCGGGACAAGAGACCCAGTACTTC.

This chain joins TRBV7-2 and TRBJ1-2; tentative D call: TRBD1 (5 bases). Germline loops: CDR1 SGHTA, CDR2 FQGNSA. Trimming cost V 2 bases and J 4 bases, with 8 bases left between them. CDR3 size: 13 residues. CDR3 amino acids: CASSLQGTYGYTF. DNA of the CDR3: TGTGCCAGCAGCTTACAGGGAACCTATGGCTACACCTTC.

The chain combines TRBV28 with TRBJ2-3; D is perhaps TRBD2 (6 bases). Trimming stripped 5 bases from V and 5 bases from J, with 17 bases between. From germline, CDR1 is MDHEN and CDR2 SYDVKM. The CDR3 runs 15 residues. DNA for the CDR3: TGTGCCAGCAGTGAAGACCCGGGAGCCGTAGATACGCAGTATTTT. This gives the protein CASSEDPGAVDTQYF.

The chain employs TRBV5-1 and TRBJ2-3; no clear D gene. The V and J ends lost 1 base and 5 bases respectively, with 8 bases between them. This CDR3 has 13 residues. Germline V gene lookup returns CDR1 SGHRS and CDR2 YFSETQ. This CDR3 reads CASSLPYIDTQYF. CDR3 DNA sequence: TGCGCCAGCAGCTTGCCTTATATAGATACGCAGTATTTT.

Of note for this clone: This specimen includes other DNA sequences encoding the same CDR3. The rearrangement uses TRBV30 and TRBJ1-2; no definite D call. The CDR3 is 12 residues long. Trimming cost V 0 bases and J 5 bases, with 7 bases left between them. Germline V gives CDR1 GTSNPN, CDR2 SVGIG (reference sequence). The CDR3 loop reads CAWSVGRYGYTF. CDR3 nucleotide sequence: TGTGCCTGGAGTGTAGGCCGGTATGGCTACACCTTC.

This chain uses TRBV28 with TRBJ2-7; D call uncertain. This CDR3 is built from 10 residues. Germline V gene lookup returns CDR1 MDHEN and CDR2 SYDVKM. The V end lost 4 bases, the J end lost 9 bases, and 7 bases lay between the germline ends. The CDR3 loop reads CASSYGWQYF. Here the CDR3 DNA reads TGTGCCAGCAGTTATGGTTGGCAGTACTTC.

This clone was seen once. This chain uses TRBV5-1 with TRBJ2-5; unclear D gene. CDR3 length: 12 amino acids. Germline V CDR1 and CDR2: SGHRS, YFSETQ. With 5 bases removed from V and 1 base from J, the gap between germline ends came to 6 bases. DNA of the CDR3: TGCGCCAGCAGATTCCTCCAAGAGACCCAGTACTTC. This gives the protein CASRFLQETQYF.

This chain uses TRBV20-1 with TRBJ2-1; D remains ambiguous. This CDR3 spans 11 amino acids. CDR1 is DFQATT and CDR2 is SNEGSKA in the germline V gene (reference sequence). V gave up 4 bases and J gave up 8 bases, with 9 bases separating them. The CDR3 coding sequence is TGCAGTGCTAACGGAGCGTATGAGCAGTTCTTC. This translates into CSANGAYEQFF.

The chain has TRBV19 and TRBJ1-2, with 12 bases identical to TRBD1. With 3 bases clipped from V and 6 bases from J, the junction kept 8 bases outside the gene matches. Germline CDR1 LNHDA, CDR2 SQIVND (reference sequence). The CDR3 sequence is 16 residues long. The CDR3 spells CASSISTGTGGDGYTF. CDR3 bases: TGTGCCAGTAGTATCTCTACCGGGACAGGGGGCGATGGCTACACCTTC.

The CDR3 nucleotides read TGTGCCAGCAATAGGGGCGGGAGTCAATCGGTCGGGGAGCTGTTTTTT. It codes for CASNRGGSQSVGELFF. V gene TRBV2 combines with J gene TRBJ2-2; 7 nucleotides agree with TRBD2. The CDR3 runs 16 residues. V lost 7 bases, J lost 7 bases, and 15 bases stayed unmatched. The V gene's germline CDR1 is SNHLY and CDR2 FYNNEI.

This rearrangement joins TRBV6-5 to TRBJ2-5, with D hard to call. Trimming removed 2 bases at V and 2 bases at J, with 9 bases between. Germline V gives CDR1 MNHEY, CDR2 SVGAGI. This CDR3 has 14 amino acids. The CDR3 loop reads CASSYATAQETQYF. In DNA form, the CDR3 reads TGTGCCAGCAGTTACGCGACGGCACAAGAGACCCAGTACTTC.

The V call is TRBV7-9, the J call TRBJ2-7; possibly TRBD2 for D (6 bases). CDR3 size: 14 residues. The germline V gene encodes CDR1 SEHNR and CDR2 FQNEAQ (reference sequence). Trimming took off 1 base at V and 2 bases at J, with 9 bases between the two ends. The CDR3 coding sequence is TGTGCCAGCAGCTTAGGTAGCGGAGCCTACGAGCAGTACTTC. This translates into CASSLGSGAYEQYF.

The V gene is TRBV6-6, the J gene TRBJ2-7; 11 bases are a match to TRBD2. CDR1 and CDR2 from the germline V gene are MNHNY and SVGAGI (reference sequence). The CDR3 contains 15 residues. J lost 4 bases, V lost 6 bases, and 8 bases had no gene match. CDR3 residues: CASSLRLAGPYEQYF. In nucleotides, the CDR3 is TGTGCCAGCAGCCTTCGACTAGCGGGACCGTACGAGCAGTACTTC.

The V call is TRBV7-9, the J call TRBJ2-2; no clear D. CDR1 is SEHNR, CDR2 FQNEAQ, per germline (reference sequence). The V gene lost 3 bases and the J gene lost 4 bases, with 12 bases spanning the gap. The CDR3 is made up of 15 amino acids. DNA for the CDR3: TGTGCCAGCAGCTTTTATCCAGCCCCCACCGGGGAGCTGTTTTTT. Its translation: CASSFYPAPTGELFF. The full variable domain, with the rest looked up from reference TRBV7-9 and TRBJ2-2, is DTGVSQNPRHKITKRGQNVTFRCDPISEHNRLYWYRQTLGQGPEFLTYFQNEAQLEKSRLLSDRFSAERPKGSFSTLEIQRTEQGDSAMYLCASSFYPAPTGELFFGEGSRLTVL.

This clone was observed a single time. The chain carries TRBV4-1 and TRBJ2-7, with TRBD1 identical over 7 bases. V was clipped by 0 bases and J by 0 bases; unmatched bases: 11. The CDR3 sequence is 18 residues long. Germline CDR1 MGHRA, CDR2 YSYEKL. The CDR3 loop is CASSQEGADRISSYEQYF. DNA for the CDR3: TGCGCCAGCAGCCAAGAAGGGGCGGACAGGATAAGCTCCTACGAGCAGTACTTC.

This clone was seen a handful of times. V usage is TRBV2 and J usage is TRBJ1-5; 9 bases agree with TRBD1. Germline loops: CDR1 SNHLY, CDR2 FYNNEI. V gave up 6 bases and J gave up 6 bases; unmatched junction bases: 6. The CDR3 loop spans 14 amino acids. This chain's CDR3 is CASSRTGEGQPQHF. CDR3 in DNA: TGTGCCAGCAGCCGGACAGGGGAGGGTCAGCCCCAGCATTTT.

This clone was detected a few times. The chain couples TRBV2 to TRBJ2-7; 10 nucleotides line up with TRBD1. The germline CDR1 and CDR2 sequences are SNHLY and FYNNEI. The CDR3 totals 12 residues. V gave up 4 bases and J gave up 6 bases; unmatched junction bases: 0. In DNA, the CDR3 is TGTGCCAGCAGTGGGACAGGGGGCGAGCAGTACTTC. Amino acids: CASSGTGGEQYF.